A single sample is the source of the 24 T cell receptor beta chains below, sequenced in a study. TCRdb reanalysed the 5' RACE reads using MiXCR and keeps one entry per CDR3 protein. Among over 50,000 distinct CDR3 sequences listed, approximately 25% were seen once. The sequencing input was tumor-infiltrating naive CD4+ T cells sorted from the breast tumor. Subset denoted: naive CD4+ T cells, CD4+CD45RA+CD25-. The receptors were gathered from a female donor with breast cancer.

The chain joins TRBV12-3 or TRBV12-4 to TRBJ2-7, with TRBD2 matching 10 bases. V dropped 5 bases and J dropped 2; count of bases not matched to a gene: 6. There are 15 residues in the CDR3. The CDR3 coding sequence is TGTGCCAGCAGTCCCTCTAGCGGGAGAGCCTACGAGCAGTACTTC. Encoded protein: CASSPSSGRAYEQYF.

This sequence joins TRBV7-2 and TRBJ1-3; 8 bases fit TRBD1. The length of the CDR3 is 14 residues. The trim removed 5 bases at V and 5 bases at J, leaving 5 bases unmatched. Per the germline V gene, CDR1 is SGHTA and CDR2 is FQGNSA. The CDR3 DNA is TGTGCCAGCAGCCAGGGGGCGCGGAGAAACACCATATATTTT. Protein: CASSQGARRNTIYF.

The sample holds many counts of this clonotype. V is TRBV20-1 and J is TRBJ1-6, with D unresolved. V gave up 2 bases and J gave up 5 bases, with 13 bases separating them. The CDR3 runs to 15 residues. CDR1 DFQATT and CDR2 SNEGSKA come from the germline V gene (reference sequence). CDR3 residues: CSARFGSGDNSPLHF. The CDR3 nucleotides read TGCAGTGCTAGATTTGGGTCCGGGGATAATTCACCCCTCCACTTT.

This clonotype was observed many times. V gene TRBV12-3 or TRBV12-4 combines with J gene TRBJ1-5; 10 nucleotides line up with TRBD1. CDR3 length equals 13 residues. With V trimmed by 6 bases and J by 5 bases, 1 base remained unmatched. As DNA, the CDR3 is TGTGCCAGCAGGGGACAGGGGCATCAGCCCCAGCATTTT. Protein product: CASRGQGHQPQHF.

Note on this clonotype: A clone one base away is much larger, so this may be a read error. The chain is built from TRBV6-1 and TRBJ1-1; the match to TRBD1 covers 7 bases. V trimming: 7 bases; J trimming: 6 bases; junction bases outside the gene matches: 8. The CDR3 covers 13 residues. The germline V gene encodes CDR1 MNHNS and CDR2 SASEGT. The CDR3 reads CASNAIQGAEAFF. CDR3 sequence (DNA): TGTGCCAGCAACGCCATCCAGGGGGCTGAAGCTTTCTTT.

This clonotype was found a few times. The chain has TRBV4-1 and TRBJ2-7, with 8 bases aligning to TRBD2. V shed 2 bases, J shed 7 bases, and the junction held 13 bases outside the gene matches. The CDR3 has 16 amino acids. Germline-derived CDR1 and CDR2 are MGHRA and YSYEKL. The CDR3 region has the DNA TGCGCCAGCAGCCAACCTACTAGCGGAAGATCTAGGGAGCAGTACTTC. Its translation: CASSQPTSGRSREQYF.

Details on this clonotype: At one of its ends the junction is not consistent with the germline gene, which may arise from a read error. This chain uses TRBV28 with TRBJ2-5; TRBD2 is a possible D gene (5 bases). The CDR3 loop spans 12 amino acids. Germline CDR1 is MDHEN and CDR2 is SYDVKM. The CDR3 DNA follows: TGTGCCAGCAGTACGGTCGGGGAGATCCAGTACTTC. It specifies CASSTVGEIQYF. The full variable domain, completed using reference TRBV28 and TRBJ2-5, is DVKVTQSSRYLVKRTGEKVFLECVQDMDHENMFWYRQDPGLGLRLIYFSYDVKMKEKGDIPEGYSVSREKKERFSLILESASTNQTSMYLCASSTVGEIQYFGPGTRLLVL.

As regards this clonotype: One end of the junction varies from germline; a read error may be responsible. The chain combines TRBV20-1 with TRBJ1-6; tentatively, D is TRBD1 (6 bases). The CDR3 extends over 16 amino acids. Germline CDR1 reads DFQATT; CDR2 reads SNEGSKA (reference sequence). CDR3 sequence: CSAGDRRSSYNSPLHF. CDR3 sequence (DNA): TGCAGTGCTGGAGACAGGCGGTCCTCCTATAATTCACCCCTCCACTTT.

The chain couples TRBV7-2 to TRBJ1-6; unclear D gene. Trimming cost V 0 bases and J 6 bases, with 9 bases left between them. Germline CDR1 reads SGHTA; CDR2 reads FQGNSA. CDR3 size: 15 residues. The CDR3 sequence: CASSLAAETNSPLHF. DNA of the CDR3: TGTGCCAGCAGCTTAGCTGCGGAGACTAATTCACCCCTCCACTTT. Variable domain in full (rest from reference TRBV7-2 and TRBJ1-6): GAGVSQSPSNKVTEKGKDVELRCDPISGHTALYWYRQSLGQGLEFLIYFQGNSAPDKSGLPSDRFSAERTGGSVSTLTIQRTQQEDSAVYLCASSLAAETNSPLHFGNGTRLTVT.

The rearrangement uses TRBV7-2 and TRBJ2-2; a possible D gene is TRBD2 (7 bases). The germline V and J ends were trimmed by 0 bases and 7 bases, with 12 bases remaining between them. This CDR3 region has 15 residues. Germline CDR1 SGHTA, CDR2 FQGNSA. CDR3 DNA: TGTGCCAGCAGCTTAGCGGGGGGGCCGTTCGGGGAGCTGTTTTTT. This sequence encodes CASSLAGGPFGELFF.

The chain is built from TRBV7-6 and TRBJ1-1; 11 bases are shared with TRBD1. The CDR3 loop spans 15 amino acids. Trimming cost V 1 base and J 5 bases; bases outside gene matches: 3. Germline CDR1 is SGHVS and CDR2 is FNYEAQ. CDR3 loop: CASSLVGTGGTEAFF. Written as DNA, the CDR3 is TGTGCCAGCAGCTTAGTCGGGACAGGGGGTACTGAAGCTTTCTTT.

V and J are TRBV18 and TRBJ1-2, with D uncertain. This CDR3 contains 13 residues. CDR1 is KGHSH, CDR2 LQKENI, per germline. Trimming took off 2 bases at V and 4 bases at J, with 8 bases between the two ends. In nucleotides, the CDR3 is TGTGCCAGCTCACCAGACGCAGCCTATGGCTACACCTTC. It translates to CASSPDAAYGYTF.

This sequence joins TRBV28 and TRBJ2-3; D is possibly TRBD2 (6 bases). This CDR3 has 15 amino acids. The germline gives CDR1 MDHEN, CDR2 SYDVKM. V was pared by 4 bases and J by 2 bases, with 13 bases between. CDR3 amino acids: CASSWASGYTDTQYF. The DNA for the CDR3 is TGTGCCAGCAGTTGGGCCAGCGGGTACACAGATACGCAGTATTTT. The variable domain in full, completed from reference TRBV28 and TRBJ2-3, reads DVKVTQSSRYLVKRTGEKVFLECVQDMDHENMFWYRQDPGLGLRLIYFSYDVKMKEKGDIPEGYSVSREKKERFSLILESASTNQTSMYLCASSWASGYTDTQYFGPGTRLTVL.

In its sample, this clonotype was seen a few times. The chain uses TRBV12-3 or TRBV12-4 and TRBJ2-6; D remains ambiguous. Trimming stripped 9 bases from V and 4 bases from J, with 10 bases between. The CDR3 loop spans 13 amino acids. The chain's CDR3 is CASGPPGANVLTF. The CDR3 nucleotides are TGTGCCAGTGGGCCCCCGGGGGCCAACGTCCTGACTTTC.

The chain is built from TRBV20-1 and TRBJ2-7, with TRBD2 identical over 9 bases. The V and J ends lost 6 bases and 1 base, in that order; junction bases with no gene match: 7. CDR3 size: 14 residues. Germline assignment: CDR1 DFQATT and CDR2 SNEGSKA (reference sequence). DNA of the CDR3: TGCAGTGCGCGGATAGCGGGAGTTTCCTACGAGCAGTACTTC. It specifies CSARIAGVSYEQYF.

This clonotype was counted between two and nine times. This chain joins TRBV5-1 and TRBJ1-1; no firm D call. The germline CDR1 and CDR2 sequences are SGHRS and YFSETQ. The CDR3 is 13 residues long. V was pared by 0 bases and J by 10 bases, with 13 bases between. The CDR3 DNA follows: TGCGCCAGCAGCTTGGAGGGAGTTCCGGGAGCTTTCTTT. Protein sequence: CASSLEGVPGAFF.

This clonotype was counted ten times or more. The CDR3 nucleotides are TGTGCCAGCAGCGTAGGGCCAGGGCCGACCTACGAGCAGTACTTC. Translated: CASSVGPGPTYEQYF. The chain recombines TRBV9 with TRBJ2-7; tentatively, D is TRBD1 (5 bases). Trimming stripped 0 bases from V and 2 bases from J, with 12 bases between. The CDR3 runs 15 residues. Germline V gives CDR1 SGDLS, CDR2 YYNGEE.

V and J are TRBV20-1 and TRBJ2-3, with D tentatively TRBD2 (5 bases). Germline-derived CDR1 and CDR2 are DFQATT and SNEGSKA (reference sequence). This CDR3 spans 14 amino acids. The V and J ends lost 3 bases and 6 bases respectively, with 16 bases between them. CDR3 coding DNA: TGCAGTGCTAGTGTAGGGCTAGCTCAGGATACGCAGTATTTT. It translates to CSASVGLAQDTQYF.

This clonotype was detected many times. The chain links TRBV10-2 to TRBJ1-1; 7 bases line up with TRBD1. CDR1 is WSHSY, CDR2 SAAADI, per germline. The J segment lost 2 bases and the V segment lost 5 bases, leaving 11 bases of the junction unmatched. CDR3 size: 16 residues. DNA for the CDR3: TGCGCCAGCAGTCTCCACCAATGGGACAGTAACACTGAAGCTTTCTTT. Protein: CASSLHQWDSNTEAFF.

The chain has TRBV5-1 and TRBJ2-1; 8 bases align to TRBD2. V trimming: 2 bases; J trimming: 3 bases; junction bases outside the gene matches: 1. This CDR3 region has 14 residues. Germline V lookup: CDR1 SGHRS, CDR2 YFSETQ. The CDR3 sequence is CASSFGGVYNEQFF. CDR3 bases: TGCGCCAGCAGCTTCGGGGGGGTCTACAATGAGCAGTTCTTC.

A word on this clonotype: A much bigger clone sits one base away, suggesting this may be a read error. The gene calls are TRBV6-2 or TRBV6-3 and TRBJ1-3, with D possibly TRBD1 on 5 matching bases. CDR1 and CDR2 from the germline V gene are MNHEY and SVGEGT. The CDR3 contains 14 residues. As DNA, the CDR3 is TGTGCCAGCAGCCCCGGGGACGTCGGAAACACCATGTATTTT. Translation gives CASSPGDVGNTMYF.

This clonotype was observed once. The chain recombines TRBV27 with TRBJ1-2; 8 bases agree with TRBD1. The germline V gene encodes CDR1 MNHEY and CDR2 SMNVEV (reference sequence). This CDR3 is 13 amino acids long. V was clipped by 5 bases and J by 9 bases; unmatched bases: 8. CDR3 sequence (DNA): TGTGCCAGCAGTGGGACAGGTTATCGAAGCTACACCTTC. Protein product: CASSGTGYRSYTF.

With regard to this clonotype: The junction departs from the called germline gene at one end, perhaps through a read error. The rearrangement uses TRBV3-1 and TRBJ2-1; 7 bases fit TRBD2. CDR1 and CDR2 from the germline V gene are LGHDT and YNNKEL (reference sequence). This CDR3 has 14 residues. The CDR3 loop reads CASSQERAGVRKFF. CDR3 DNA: TGCGCCAGCAGCCAAGAAAGGGCGGGAGTCAGGAAGTTCTTC.

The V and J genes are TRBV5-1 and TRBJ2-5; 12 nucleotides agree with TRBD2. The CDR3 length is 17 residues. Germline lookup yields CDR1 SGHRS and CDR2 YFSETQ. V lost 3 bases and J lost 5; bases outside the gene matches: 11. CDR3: CASSSGLAGQTWETQYF. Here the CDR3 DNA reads TGCGCCAGCAGCTCAGGACTAGCGGGACAGACTTGGGAGACCCAGTACTTC.